The 14 T cell receptor beta chains below come from one sample, sequenced in a study of cytomegalovirus exposure and HLA in healthy donors. Primers: 60 Vbeta forward and 13 Jbeta reverse. The repertoire was sequenced with immunoSEQ multiplex PCR; TCRdb's copy has only in-frame clones and lacks some. Listed are about 30,000 clones; around 4.7% falls within the top ten. The sequencing sample was made of PBMCs. The source of these receptors is a female donor in good health and CMV-seronegative.

The chain recombines TRBV28 with TRBJ2-5, with D unresolved. The CDR3 consists of 14 residues. The V end lost 4 bases, the J end lost 2 bases, and 11 bases lay between the germline ends. From germline, CDR1 is MDHEN and CDR2 SYDVKM. CDR3: CASSSTPEQETQYF. CDR3 nucleotides: TGTGCCAGCAGTTCAACACCAGAACAAGAGACCCAGTACTTC.

The chain couples TRBV5-6 to TRBJ1-2; possible D gene TRBD1, 5 bases. The CDR3 loop spans 14 amino acids. CDR1 is SGHDT and CDR2 is YYEEEE in the germline V gene. V gave up 3 bases and J gave up 3 bases, with 12 bases separating them. CDR3 nucleotides: TGTGCCAGCAGCTCCCTTGCGACAGACTATGGCTACACCTTC. Protein sequence: CASSSLATDYGYTF. The entire variable domain, with the rest obtained from reference TRBV5-6 and TRBJ1-2, is as follows: DAGVTQSPTHLIKTRGQQVTLRCSPKSGHDTVSWYQQALGQGPQFIFQYYEEEERQRGNFPDRFSGHQFPNYSSELNVNALLLGDSALYLCASSSLATDYGYTFGSGTRLTVV.

The V and J genes are TRBV11-3 and TRBJ2-3; 11 positions match TRBD2. Germline-derived CDR1 and CDR2 are SGHNT and YENEEA. The trim removed 2 bases at V and 3 bases at J, leaving 1 base unmatched. The CDR3 sequence is 15 residues long. The CDR3 is CASSLLAGGTDTQYF. In DNA form, the CDR3 reads TGTGCCAGCAGCTTACTAGCGGGGGGAACAGATACGCAGTATTTT.

The rearrangement uses TRBV4-2 and TRBJ2-5; 8 positions agree with TRBD1. This CDR3 has 14 residues. V lost 5 bases, J lost 10 bases, and 12 bases stayed unmatched. The V gene's germline CDR1 is LGHNA and CDR2 YNFKEQ. DNA of the CDR3: TGTGCCAGCAGCTACGAGACAGGGGTCAGAATCCAGTACTTC. This translates into CASSYETGVRIQYF.

This rearrangement joins TRBV5-1 to TRBJ2-2, with 8 nucleotides matching TRBD1. CDR1 and CDR2 from the germline V gene are SGHRS and YFSETQ. The CDR3 extends over 15 amino acids. Losses at the gene ends were 3 bases for V and 5 bases for J; bases not matched to a gene: 6. The CDR3 reads CASSSGQGVTGELFF. CDR3 bases: TGCGCCAGCAGCTCTGGACAGGGAGTAACCGGGGAGCTGTTTTTT.

The chain is built from TRBV5-8 and TRBJ1-1; possibly TRBD1 for D (6 bases). V lost 1 base to trimming and J lost 0 bases, with 10 bases between them. This CDR3 is 15 amino acids long. Germline V gene lookup returns CDR1 SGHTS and CDR2 YDEGEE. DNA of the CDR3: TGTGCCAGCAGCTTGTTGGGACATTTGAACACTGAAGCTTTCTTT. It translates to CASSLLGHLNTEAFF.

This chain connects TRBV19 to TRBJ2-7, with TRBD1 matching over 7 bases. There are 16 residues in the CDR3. The ends lost 5 bases at V and 3 bases at J; junction bases unmatched: 13. Germline CDR1 LNHDA, CDR2 SQIVND (reference sequence). Written as DNA, the CDR3 is TGTGCCAGTAGTGACGCAACGGGGACAGTCAACTACGAGCAGTACTTC. The encoded protein is CASSDATGTVNYEQYF. The whole variable domain, remainder taken from reference TRBV19 and TRBJ2-7, is DGGITQSPKYLFRKEGQNVTLSCEQNLNHDAMYWYRQDPGQGLRLIYYSQIVNDFQKGDIAEGYSVSREKKESFPLTVTSAQKNPTAFYLCASSDATGTVNYEQYFGPGTRLTVT.

The V and J genes are TRBV30 and TRBJ2-7, with D unresolved. The ends were cut back, 8 bases at V and 1 base at J, with 12 bases in the middle. The CDR3 totals 12 residues. The germline CDR1 and CDR2 sequences are GTSNPN and SVGIG (reference sequence). This chain's CDR3 is CAGQARSYEQYF. In nucleotides, the CDR3 is TGTGCCGGGCAGGCCCGGTCCTACGAGCAGTACTTC. The full variable domain, completed using reference TRBV30 and TRBJ2-7, is SQTIHQWPATLVQPVGSPLSLECTVEGTSNPNLYWYRQAAGRGLQLLFYSVGIGQISSEVPQNLSASRPQDRQFILSSKKLLLSDSGFYLCAGQARSYEQYFGPGTRLTVT.

The rearrangement uses TRBV19 and TRBJ2-3; D unclear. The germline gives CDR1 LNHDA, CDR2 SQIVND (reference sequence). This CDR3 is built from 13 residues. The ends were cut back, 2 bases at V and 1 base at J, with 4 bases in the middle. CDR3 residues: CASSIRGTDTQYF. CDR3 DNA: TGTGCCAGTAGTATACGGGGCACAGATACGCAGTATTTT. The full variable domain, with the rest looked up from reference TRBV19 and TRBJ2-3, is DGGITQSPKYLFRKEGQNVTLSCEQNLNHDAMYWYRQDPGQGLRLIYYSQIVNDFQKGDIAEGYSVSREKKESFPLTVTSAQKNPTAFYLCASSIRGTDTQYFGPGTRLTVL.

This chain connects TRBV7-2 to TRBJ1-5, with TRBD1 as a possible D gene (6 bases). Germline V gene data show CDR1 as SGHTA and CDR2 as FQGNSA. Deletions cut 3 bases from V and 5 bases from J, with 11 bases between. This CDR3 spans 14 amino acids. The CDR3 protein is CASSFKPGDQPQHF. DNA for the CDR3: TGTGCCAGCAGCTTTAAACCAGGGGATCAGCCCCAGCATTTT.

The V and J genes are TRBV18 and TRBJ1-2; 7 bases are shared with TRBD1. This CDR3 region has 13 residues. V lost 2 bases to trimming and J lost 6 bases; unmatched junction nucleotides: 3. CDR1 and CDR2 (germline): KGHSH, LQKENI. DNA for the CDR3: TGTGCCAGCTCACCAGACAGGGCAAATGGCTACACCTTC. Its translation: CASSPDRANGYTF.

This chain connects TRBV14 to TRBJ1-3; 10 bases match TRBD1. V dropped 2 bases and J dropped 3; count of bases not matched to a gene: 4. The CDR3 has 16 residues. Germline-derived CDR1 and CDR2 are SGHDN and FVKESK. The CDR3 nucleotides read TGTGCCAGCAGCCAACGGGACAGGGGTTTTGGAAACACCATATATTTT. It translates to CASSQRDRGFGNTIYF.

The chain joins TRBV7-8 to TRBJ1-1; TRBD1 matches 7 bases. The germline gives CDR1 SGHVS, CDR2 FQNEAQ. This CDR3 spans 16 amino acids. The J segment lost 1 base and the V segment lost 5 bases, leaving 10 bases of the junction unmatched. The CDR3 region has the DNA TGTGCCAGCAGCGACCCGGGACAGCTTACGAACACTGAAGCTTTCTTT. This translates into CASSDPGQLTNTEAFF.

The chain couples TRBV7-8 to TRBJ1-2, with a possible D match to TRBD1 (5 bases). CDR3 length equals 17 residues. Germline V gives CDR1 SGHVS, CDR2 FQNEAQ. Trimming pared 1 base from V and 3 bases from J, leaving 18 bases between. CDR3 in amino acids: CASSLEGIGAGYYGYTF. The CDR3 region has the DNA TGTGCCAGCAGCTTAGAGGGGATTGGGGCAGGGTACTATGGCTACACCTTC.